This T cell receptor (beta chain) appears in the sequencing data of a study of T cells in Graves' hyperthyroidism and ophthalmopathy. Amplification yielded TCR beta CDR3 regions, with RNA transcripts as the source. HTBI primers were used for first-round RT-PCR of the TCR CDR3. TCRdb called the multiplex PCR reads again in MiXCR, with one record for every CDR3 protein. The repertoire has over 500,000 distinct CDR3 sequences, around 15% of them found once; the top ten carry about 15%. The table lists this clonotype with a few counts. The V gene's germline CDR1 is LNHDA and CDR2 SQIVND (reference sequence). V gave up 3 bases and J gave up 6 bases, with 21 bases separating them. There are 17 residues in the CDR3.

The sequencing input was blood. This chain uses TRBV19 with TRBJ1-5; perhaps TRBD1 as D (5 bases). The receptor comes from a middle-aged woman with Graves' hyperthyroidism. CDR3 protein: CASSIGMKKGQGQPQHF. The CDR3 bases are TGTGCCAGTAGTATCGGTATGAAGAAGGGGCAAGGTCAGCCCCAGCATTTT.